The 5 T cell receptor beta chains listed next were all sequenced from one sample in a study of CD8+ T cells in alopecia areata. Sequencing relied on a cDNA template that was reverse transcribed from extracted RNA. This table comes from immunoSEQ multiplex PCR, and its TCRdb copy is limited to in-frame clones, with some not included. The data contain fewer than 90,000 clones, roughly 50% of them seen just once; the ten biggest clones take up approximately 5.7%. The sample taken for sequencing was NKG2D-high CD8+ T cells sorted from blood. These receptors originate from a human donor with alopecia areata.

The rearrangement links TRBV6-5 to TRBJ2-3; D is uncertain. From germline, CDR1 is MNHEY and CDR2 SVGAGI. The V end lost 0 bases, the J end lost 2 bases, and 6 bases lay between the germline ends. The CDR3 consists of 14 residues. The CDR3 loop reads CASSYSLNTDTQYF. DNA for the CDR3: TGTGCCAGCAGTTACTCGCTCAACACAGATACGCAGTATTTT.

In DNA, the CDR3 is TGTGCCAGCAGCTCCCTCTCAGTAGCGGGAACCACAGATACGCAGTATTTT. Protein: CASSSLSVAGTTDTQYF. V gene TRBV5-4 combines with J gene TRBJ2-3, with 8 bases identical to TRBD2. Looked up from germline, CDR1 is SGHNT and CDR2 is YYREEE (reference sequence). V gave up 3 bases and J gave up 2 bases; unmatched junction bases: 11. This CDR3 is built from 17 residues.

The CDR3 region is CASSSLAGLAYEQYF. The CDR3 DNA reads TGTGCCAGCAGCTCGTTAGCGGGGCTCGCCTACGAGCAGTACTTC. The rearrangement links TRBV5-6 to TRBJ2-7, with 8 positions matching TRBD2. Unmatched junction bases numbered 7, after V lost 3 bases and J lost 2 bases. The CDR3 is made up of 15 amino acids. Germline lookup yields CDR1 SGHDT and CDR2 YYEEEE.

V and J are TRBV5-6 and TRBJ2-5, with 11 positions matching TRBD1. V lost 3 bases to trimming and J lost 2 bases; unmatched junction nucleotides: 3. The length of the CDR3 is 15 residues. Germline values: CDR1 SGHDT, CDR2 YYEEEE. The CDR3 DNA sequence: TGTGCCAGCAGCTGGGGGACAGGGGGACAAGAGACCCAGTACTTC. Amino acids: CASSWGTGGQETQYF.

V is TRBV29-1 and J is TRBJ2-7; 11 bases are a match to TRBD2. V shed 5 bases, J shed 0 bases, and the junction held 0 bases outside the gene matches. The CDR3 is made up of 13 amino acids. CDR1 and CDR2 from the germline V gene are SQVTM and ANQGSEA. The CDR3 DNA sequence: TGCAGCGTTCTAGCGGGAGGCTCCTACGAGCAGTACTTC. Its protein product is CSVLAGGSYEQYF.